The 27 T cell receptor beta chains reported below all come from one sample, sequenced in a study of long-term antiretroviral therapy in people with HIV. Sequencing relied on immunoSEQ assay v3.0, run at survey level. Assay used: immunoSEQ multiplex PCR; TCRdb lists only in-frame clones, some missing. The profile shows 16,000 or so clones, about 85% of them singletons. The sample here was unsorted PBMCs, taken 0.5 years after starting antiretroviral therapy. All receptors come from a woman aged 40 to 55 with HIV.

This chain uses TRBV4-3 with TRBJ1-5, with a weak D call TRBD1 (5 bases). The CDR3 sequence is 13 residues long. V was cut by 4 bases and J by 6 bases, with 10 bases left in between. Germline V lookup: CDR1 LGHNA, CDR2 YSLEER. CDR3 residues: CASSPGYSQPQHF. CDR3 nucleotides: TGCGCCAGCAGCCCAGGGTACAGTCAGCCCCAGCATTTT.

The CDR3 DNA reads as TGTGCCAGCAGTTTCCAGGGCTACGAGCAGTACTTC. Protein sequence: CASSFQGYEQYF. The V and J genes are TRBV28 and TRBJ2-7; perhaps TRBD1 as D (5 bases). In germline, CDR1 is MDHEN, CDR2 SYDVKM. The CDR3 length is 12 residues. The germline V and J ends were trimmed by 3 bases and 3 bases, with 6 bases remaining between them.

The chain joins TRBV19 to TRBJ2-5, with D unresolved. The CDR3 covers 15 residues. CDR1 and CDR2 from the germline V gene are LNHDA and SQIVND (reference sequence). V lost 4 bases and J lost 3, with 15 bases in between. The CDR3 bases are TGTGCCAGTAGTAACTCCGGGTTTCGGGAAGAGACCCAGTACTTC. This gives the protein CASSNSGFREETQYF.

V is TRBV5-8 and J is TRBJ2-2; D unresolved. The CDR3 sequence is 13 residues long. Germline values: CDR1 SGHTS, CDR2 YDEGEE. Trimming stripped 2 bases from V and 6 bases from J, with 8 bases between. CDR3 loop: CASSFRAAGELFF. Here the CDR3 DNA reads TGTGCCAGCAGCTTTAGGGCAGCCGGGGAGCTGTTTTTT.

The chain uses TRBV27 and TRBJ2-2; a possible D gene is TRBD2 (6 bases). The ends were cut back, 6 bases at V and 1 base at J, with 9 bases in the middle. The CDR3 sequence is 14 residues long. CDR1 is MNHEY, CDR2 SMNVEV, per germline (reference sequence). CDR3 amino acids: CASRSGQNTGELFF. As DNA, the CDR3 is TGTGCCAGCAGGAGCGGGCAGAACACCGGGGAGCTGTTTTTT.

The chain uses TRBV7-6 and TRBJ2-7; D may be TRBD2 (5 bases). The germline V gene encodes CDR1 SGHVS and CDR2 FNYEAQ. Trimming removed 9 bases at V and 2 bases at J, with 11 bases between. The CDR3 runs to 12 residues. The CDR3 DNA follows: TGTGCCAGTGCGGGTGGAGCCTACGAGCAGTACTTC. The encoded protein is CASAGGAYEQYF.

The gene calls are TRBV5-4 and TRBJ2-2; the match to TRBD2 covers 14 bases. The CDR3 totals 16 residues. Germline values: CDR1 SGHNT, CDR2 YYREEE (reference sequence). V lost 4 bases and J lost 6; bases outside the gene matches: 5. CDR3 DNA: TGTGCCAGCAGCCACGGGACTAGCGGGAGAGCCGGGGAGCTGTTTTTT. Translating it yields CASSHGTSGRAGELFF.

This clone came up a few times. This CDR3 is CAWSVVEHTEAFF. The CDR3 DNA reads TGTGCCTGGAGTGTAGTGGAGCACACTGAAGCTTTCTTT. The rearrangement uses TRBV30 and TRBJ1-1, with D hard to call. The ends were cut back, 0 bases at V and 3 bases at J, with 8 bases in the middle. There are 13 residues in the CDR3. Germline V lookup: CDR1 GTSNPN, CDR2 SVGIG (reference sequence).

The rearrangement uses TRBV27 and TRBJ2-7; 8 bases fit TRBD2. Per germline, CDR1 MNHEY and CDR2 SMNVEV (reference sequence). The V and J ends lost 5 bases and 3 bases, in that order; junction bases with no gene match: 6. This CDR3 has 14 residues. The CDR3 region has the DNA TGTGCCAGCAGTCCCGGGACTAGGGTCTACGAGCAGTACTTC. This codes for CASSPGTRVYEQYF.

The J gene is TRBJ1-6, the V gene TRBV5-4; D possibly corresponds to TRBD1 (6 bases). Germline V gene sequence: CDR1 SGHNT, CDR2 YYREEE (reference sequence). Trimming removed 0 bases at V and 7 bases at J, with 11 bases between. The CDR3 loop spans 15 amino acids. Here the CDR3 reads CASSLDLGANSPLHF. The CDR3 DNA reads as TGTGCCAGCAGCTTGGATCTGGGGGCAAATTCACCCCTCCACTTT.

The chain couples TRBV28 to TRBJ2-1; no clear D gene. V lost 7 bases to trimming and J lost 8 bases, with 15 bases between them. Germline CDR1 is MDHEN and CDR2 is SYDVKM. The CDR3 loop spans 13 amino acids. In DNA, the CDR3 is TGTGCCAGCACTGGTGGTAGGAACCATGAGCAGTTCTTC. This codes for CASTGGRNHEQFF.

The chain carries TRBV27 and TRBJ1-2, with D possibly TRBD1 on 5 matching bases. The ends were cut back, 0 bases at V and 8 bases at J, with 13 bases in the middle. This CDR3 region has 14 residues. CDR1 is MNHEY, CDR2 SMNVEV, per germline (reference sequence). CDR3 residues: CASSLSKGMGGYTF. Written as DNA, the CDR3 is TGTGCCAGCAGTTTATCGAAGGGGATGGGGGGCTACACCTTC.

This clone was found once. The CDR3 protein is CASSATGAWEETQYF. CDR3 DNA: TGTGCCAGCAGTGCGACAGGGGCATGGGAAGAGACCCAGTACTTC. The rearrangement joins TRBV6-1 to TRBJ2-5, with 8 bases matching TRBD1. The germline gives CDR1 MNHNS, CDR2 SASEGT. The V gene end was trimmed by 4 bases and the J gene end by 3 bases; junction bases not matched to a gene: 7. The CDR3 sequence is 15 residues long.

J is TRBJ2-1 and V is TRBV13, with D tentatively TRBD2 (5 bases). V gave up 3 bases and J gave up 9 bases, with 15 bases separating them. Germline CDR1 and CDR2: PRHDT and FYEKMQ (reference sequence). This CDR3 spans 14 amino acids. CDR3 bases: TGTGCCAGCAGCTTCACTAGGTTCGGCAGTGAGCAGTTCTTC. Its translation is CASSFTRFGSEQFF.

This chain connects TRBV10-3 to TRBJ2-3; possibly TRBD1 for D (5 bases). The CDR3 spans 15 residues. The germline gives CDR1 ENHRY, CDR2 SYGVKD. V was clipped by 2 bases and J by 4 bases, with 13 bases between them. CDR3 in amino acids: CAISEQGGISDTQYF. The CDR3 region has the DNA TGTGCCATCAGTGAGCAGGGTGGTATATCAGATACGCAGTATTTT.

This sequence joins TRBV5-1 and TRBJ1-2, with D possibly matching TRBD1 (6 bases). The CDR3 has 14 residues. CDR1 is SGHRS, CDR2 YFSETQ, per germline. Trimming removed 3 bases from V and 8 bases from J, with 17 bases in between. CDR3: CASSSASGAQGYTF. The CDR3 bases are TGCGCCAGCAGCTCGGCATCGGGGGCGCAGGGCTACACCTTC.

The CDR3, as DNA: TGTGCCAGCTCCCCTAAGGTGGTCGTTAGCAATGAGCAGTTCTTC. Protein: CASSPKVVVSNEQFF. The rearrangement joins TRBV18 to TRBJ2-1; no clear D. The CDR3 totals 15 residues. V was trimmed by 6 bases and J by 6 bases, leaving 18 bases between them. CDR1 is KGHSH and CDR2 is LQKENI in the germline V gene. Filled out from reference TRBV18 and TRBJ2-1, the complete variable domain reads NAGVMQNPRHLVRRRGQEARLRCSPMKGHSHVYWYRQLPEEGLKFMVYLQKENIIDESGMPKERFSAEFPKEGPSILRIQQVVRGDSAAYFCASSPKVVVSNEQFFGPGTRLTVL.

This chain links TRBV28 with TRBJ2-7; D is perhaps TRBD1 (5 bases). CDR3 size: 12 residues. Trimming cost V 4 bases and J 4 bases, with 8 bases left between them. Germline lookup yields CDR1 MDHEN and CDR2 SYDVKM. The CDR3 coding sequence is TGTGCCAGCAGTTCCCCAGGGTACGAGCAGTACTTC. Translating it yields CASSSPGYEQYF.

This chain uses TRBV2 with TRBJ2-7; 10 bases agree with TRBD2. The trim removed 7 bases at V and 4 bases at J, leaving 7 bases unmatched. The CDR3 is 14 residues long. The V gene's germline CDR1 is SNHLY and CDR2 FYNNEI. The CDR3 protein is CASTRTSGVYEQYF. CDR3 coding DNA: TGTGCCAGCACCCGGACTAGCGGTGTTTACGAGCAGTACTTC.

The CDR3 DNA follows: TGCGCCAGCAGCTTGGCCTCGGGACTAACCCTCTACAATGAGCAGTTCTTC. This codes for CASSLASGLTLYNEQFF. This rearrangement joins TRBV5-1 to TRBJ2-1, with TRBD2 identical over 7 bases. This CDR3 region has 17 residues. Germline CDR1 SGHRS, CDR2 YFSETQ. V lost 0 bases, J lost 3 bases, and 9 bases stayed unmatched.

This chain uses TRBV27 with TRBJ2-5; 10 bases are shared with TRBD1. CDR1 is MNHEY, CDR2 SMNVEV, per germline (reference sequence). The CDR3 loop spans 14 amino acids. J lost 8 bases, V lost 5 bases, and 8 bases had no gene match. The CDR3 protein is CASSTQGQGRTQYF. The CDR3 bases are TGTGCCAGCAGTACCCAGGGACAGGGGAGAACCCAGTACTTC.

This clone has more than one count but fewer than ten. Here the CDR3 DNA reads TGTGCCATCCCTCGACTCCGGACCTACAATGAGCAGTTCTTC. Its translation: CAIPRLRTYNEQFF. The J gene is TRBJ2-1, the V gene TRBV12-1; the table's D call, TRBD2, has no DNA check behind it. TRBV12-1 is assigned pseudogene status. This CDR3 has 14 amino acids.

The chain has TRBV6-5 and TRBJ2-4; maybe TRBD1 (6 bases). There are 15 residues in the CDR3. Per the germline V gene, CDR1 is MNHEY and CDR2 is SVGAGI. V shed 8 bases and J shed 0 bases, with 14 bases lying between them. CDR3 DNA sequence: TGTGCCAGCGGAACAGGGAGACTAGCCAAAAACATTCAGTACTTC. It codes for CASGTGRLAKNIQYF.

This chain connects TRBV28 to TRBJ1-5; D perhaps matches TRBD1 (6 bases). The V end lost 7 bases, the J end lost 5 bases, and 21 bases lay between the germline ends. The CDR3 covers 16 residues. The germline V gene has CDR1 MDHEN and CDR2 SYDVKM. CDR3 sequence reads: CASNPLGTSRDQPQHF. For the CDR3, the DNA is TGTGCCAGCAACCCGTTAGGGACATCGAGGGATCAGCCCCAGCATTTT.

CDR3 DNA sequence: TGTGCCAGCAGCTCCGGACCTAATTCACCCCTCCACTTT. This encodes CASSSGPNSPLHF. V is TRBV7-2 and J is TRBJ1-6; no clear D gene. The CDR3 totals 13 residues. CDR1 is SGHTA and CDR2 is FQGNSA in the germline V gene. The V end lost 4 bases, the J end lost 6 bases, and 7 bases lay between the germline ends. The whole variable domain, filled in from reference TRBV7-2 and TRBJ1-6, reads GAGVSQSPSNKVTEKGKDVELRCDPISGHTALYWYRQSLGQGLEFLIYFQGNSAPDKSGLPSDRFSAERTGGSVSTLTIQRTQQEDSAVYLCASSSGPNSPLHFGNGTRLTVT.

In this sample, this clone turned up once. The chain joins TRBV18 to TRBJ1-1, with D uncertain. Germline lookup yields CDR1 KGHSH and CDR2 LQKENI. The CDR3 length is 12 residues. V lost 2 bases and J lost 5, with 6 bases in between. This CDR3 reads CASSPDPTEAFF. The CDR3 bases are TGTGCCAGCTCACCAGATCCTACTGAAGCTTTCTTT.

CDR3 amino acids: CASRVGQGDGSNQPQHF. Written as DNA, the CDR3 is TGTGCCAGCAGGGTCGGACAGGGGGATGGTAGCAATCAGCCCCAGCATTTT. This chain links TRBV6-4 with TRBJ1-5; 10 bases match TRBD1. The CDR3 has 17 residues. V dropped 6 bases and J dropped 0; count of bases not matched to a gene: 8. From germline, CDR1 is MRHNA and CDR2 SNTAGT.